This T cell receptor beta chain was sequenced for a study of shared clonotypes between healthy human individuals. The study drew its donors from healthy HIV-negative adults without recent acute infections or vaccinations. Assay execution took place at the deep level. The table came from immunoSEQ multiplex PCR; TCRdb's copy has only in-frame clones and leaves some out. The sample has roughly 1,100,000 clones, approximately 68% seen once. What was sequenced was memory CD4+ T cells sorted from blood. The subset is: CD45RA-negative fraction. This clonotype originated in a man aged 18 to 29 in good health.

Here the CDR3 reads CASSLGLAGTAAQYF. CDR3 bases: TGTGCCAGCAGCTTGGGACTAGCGGGGACGGCTGCGCAGTATTTT. The gene calls are TRBV5-4 and TRBJ2-3, with 11 bases lining up with TRBD2. Germline V lookup: CDR1 SGHNT, CDR2 YYREEE (reference sequence). The CDR3 has 15 residues. Trimming at V came to 0 bases and at J to 10 bases, leaving 7 bases not matched to a gene.